This TCR beta chain is from a study of CD8+ T cells in alopecia areata. Study background: The tofacitinib course ran for 6 to 18 months and was followed by 6 months off drug.

As part of sample collection, lesional scalp punch biopsies and peripheral blood were taken from alopecia areata patients. The study, taken as a whole, reports: For lesional scalp, especially alopecia totalis/universalis, clonality was higher than in normal scalp. It was less clear whether patients shared TCRs than it was in mice, possibly because of HLA.

After isolation, RNA underwent reverse transcription to generate cDNA as the sequencing template. Here immunoSEQ multiplex PCR was the method, and the copy in TCRdb shows in-frame clones only, minus some. The sample lists about 69,000 clones, approximately 60% seen once, with roughly a sixth in the top ten. V was cut by 4 bases and J by 1 base, with 18 bases left in between. Germline loops: CDR1 MGHDK, CDR2 SYGVNS. The CDR3 is 17 amino acids. In the case of this clone: Its antigen is not identified.

Material: CD8+ T cells sorted from blood, obtained at week 0. The TCR was taken from a human donor with alopecia areata. This chain connects TRBV25-1 to TRBJ2-3; the D gene is possibly TRBD1 (6 bases). CDR3 nucleotides: TGTGCCAGCAGTGCAATACTTACGGGACACCGCACAGATACGCAGTATTTT. It yields the protein CASSAILTGHRTDTQYF.